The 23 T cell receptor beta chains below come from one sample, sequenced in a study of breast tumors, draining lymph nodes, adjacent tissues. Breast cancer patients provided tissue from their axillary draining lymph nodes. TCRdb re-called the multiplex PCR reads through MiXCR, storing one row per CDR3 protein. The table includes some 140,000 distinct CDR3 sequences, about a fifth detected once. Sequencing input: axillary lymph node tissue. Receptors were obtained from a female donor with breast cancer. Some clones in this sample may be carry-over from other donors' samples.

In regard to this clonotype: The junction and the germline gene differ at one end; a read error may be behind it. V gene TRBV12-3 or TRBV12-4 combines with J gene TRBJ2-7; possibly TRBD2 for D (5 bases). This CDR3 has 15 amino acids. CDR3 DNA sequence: TGTGCCAGTAGTTTAATCCGGGAAGAATCGTACGAGCTGTACTTC. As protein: CASSLIREESYELYF.

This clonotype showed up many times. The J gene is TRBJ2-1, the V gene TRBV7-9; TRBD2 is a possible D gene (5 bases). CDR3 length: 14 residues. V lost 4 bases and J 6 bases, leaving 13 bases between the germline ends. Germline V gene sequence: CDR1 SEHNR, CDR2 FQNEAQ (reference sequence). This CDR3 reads CASSSTSFFNEQFF. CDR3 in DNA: TGTGCCAGCAGCTCTACTAGTTTCTTCAATGAGCAGTTCTTC.

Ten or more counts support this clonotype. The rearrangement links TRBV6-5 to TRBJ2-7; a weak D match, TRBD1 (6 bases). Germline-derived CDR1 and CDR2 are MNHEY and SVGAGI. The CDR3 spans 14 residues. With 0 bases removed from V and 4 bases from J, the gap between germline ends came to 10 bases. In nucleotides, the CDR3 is TGTGCCAGCAGTTACTCTCCGGACAGTTACGAGCAGTACTTC. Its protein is CASSYSPDSYEQYF.

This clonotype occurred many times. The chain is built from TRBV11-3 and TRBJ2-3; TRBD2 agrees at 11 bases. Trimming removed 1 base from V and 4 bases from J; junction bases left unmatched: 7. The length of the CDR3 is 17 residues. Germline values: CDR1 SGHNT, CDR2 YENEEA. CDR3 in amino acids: CASSLVLAGGIADTQYF. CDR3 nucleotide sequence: TGTGCCAGCAGCTTAGTTTTAGCGGGAGGGATCGCAGATACGCAGTATTTT.

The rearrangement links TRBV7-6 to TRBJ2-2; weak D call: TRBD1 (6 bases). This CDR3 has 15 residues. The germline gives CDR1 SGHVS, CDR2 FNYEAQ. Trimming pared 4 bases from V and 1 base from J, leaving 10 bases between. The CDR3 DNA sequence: TGTGCCAGCAGCTCCCCGGGACAGAACACCGGGGAGCTGTTTTTT. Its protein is CASSSPGQNTGELFF.

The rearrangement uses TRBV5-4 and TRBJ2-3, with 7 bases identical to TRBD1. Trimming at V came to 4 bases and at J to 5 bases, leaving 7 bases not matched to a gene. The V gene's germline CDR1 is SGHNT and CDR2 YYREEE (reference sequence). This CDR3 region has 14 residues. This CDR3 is CASSVATGKDTQYF. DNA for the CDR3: TGTGCCAGCAGCGTTGCGACAGGGAAAGATACGCAGTATTTT. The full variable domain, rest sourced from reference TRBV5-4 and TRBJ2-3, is ETGVTQSPTHLIKTRGQQVTLRCSSQSGHNTVSWYQQALGQGPQFIFQYYREEENGRGNFPPRFSGLQFPNYSSELNVNALELDDSALYLCASSVATGKDTQYFGPGTRLTVL.

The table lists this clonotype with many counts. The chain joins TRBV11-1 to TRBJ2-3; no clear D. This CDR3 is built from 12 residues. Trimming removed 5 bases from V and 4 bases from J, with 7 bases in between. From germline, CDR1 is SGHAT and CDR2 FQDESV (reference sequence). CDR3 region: CASSPSSDTQYF. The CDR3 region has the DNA TGTGCCAGCAGCCCGAGCTCAGATACGCAGTATTTT.

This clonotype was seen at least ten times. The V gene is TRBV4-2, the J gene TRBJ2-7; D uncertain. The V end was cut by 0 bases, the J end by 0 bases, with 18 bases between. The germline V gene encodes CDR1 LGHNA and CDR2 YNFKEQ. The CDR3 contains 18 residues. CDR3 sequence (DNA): TGTGCCAGCAGCCAAGAGTTGGCAGGCACTACGAGCTCCTACGAGCAGTACTTC. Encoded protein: CASSQELAGTTSSYEQYF.

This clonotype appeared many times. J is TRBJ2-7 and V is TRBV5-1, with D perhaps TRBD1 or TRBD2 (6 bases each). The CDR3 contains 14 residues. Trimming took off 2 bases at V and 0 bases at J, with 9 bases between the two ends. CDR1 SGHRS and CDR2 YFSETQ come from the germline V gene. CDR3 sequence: CASSFGGLSYEQYF. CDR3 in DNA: TGCGCCAGCAGCTTTGGGGGGCTCTCCTACGAGCAGTACTTC. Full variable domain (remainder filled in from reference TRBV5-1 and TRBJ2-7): KAGVTQTPRYLIKTRGQQVTLSCSPISGHRSVSWYQQTPGQGLQFLFEYFSETQRNKGNFPGRFSGRQFSNSRSEMNVSTLELGDSALYLCASSFGGLSYEQYFGPGTRLTVT.

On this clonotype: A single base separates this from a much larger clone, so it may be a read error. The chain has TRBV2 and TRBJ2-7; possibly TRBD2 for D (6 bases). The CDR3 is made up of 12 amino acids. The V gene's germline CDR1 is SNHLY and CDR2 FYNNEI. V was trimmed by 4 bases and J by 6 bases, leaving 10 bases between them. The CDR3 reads CASSASACEQYF. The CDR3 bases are TGTGCCAGCAGTGCTAGCGCCTGCGAGCAGTACTTC.

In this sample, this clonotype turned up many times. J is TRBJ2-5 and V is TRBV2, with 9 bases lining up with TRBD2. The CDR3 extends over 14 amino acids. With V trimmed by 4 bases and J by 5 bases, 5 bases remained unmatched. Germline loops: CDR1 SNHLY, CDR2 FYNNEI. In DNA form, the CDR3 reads TGTGCCAGCAGTGTCAAAGCGGGGGGCGAGACCCAGTACTTC. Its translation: CASSVKAGGETQYF.

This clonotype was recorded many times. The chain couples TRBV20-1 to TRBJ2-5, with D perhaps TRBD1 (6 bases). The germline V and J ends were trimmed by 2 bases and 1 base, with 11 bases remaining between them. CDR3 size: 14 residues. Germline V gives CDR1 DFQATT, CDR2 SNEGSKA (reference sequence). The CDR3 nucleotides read TGCAGTGCTAGACCAGGGACACCCCAAGAGACCCAGTACTTC. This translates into CSARPGTPQETQYF.

CDR3 coding DNA: TGTGCCAGCAGACTCGCCCCCGGCAGGAACCTCTATAATTCACCCCTCCACTTT. Protein sequence: CASRLAPGRNLYNSPLHF. The chain combines TRBV28 with TRBJ1-6; D is unclear. V was shortened by 6 bases and J by 3 bases, with 21 bases between the two germline ends. Germline V gives CDR1 MDHEN, CDR2 SYDVKM. CDR3 size: 18 residues.

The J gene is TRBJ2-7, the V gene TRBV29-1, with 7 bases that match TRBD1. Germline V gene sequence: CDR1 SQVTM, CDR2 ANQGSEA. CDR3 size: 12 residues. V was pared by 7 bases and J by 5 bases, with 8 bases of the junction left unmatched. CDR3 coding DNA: TGCAGCGCAGGGGGTGGACTTCACGAGCAGTACTTC. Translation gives CSAGGGLHEQYF.

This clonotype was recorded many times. CDR3 loop: CASSLDYVANEQFF. CDR3 nucleotides: TGTGCCAGCAGCTTAGATTACGTCGCCAATGAGCAGTTCTTC. The chain is built from TRBV11-2 and TRBJ2-1; D is ambiguous. Germline CDR1 is SGHAT and CDR2 is FQNNGV. The germline V and J ends were trimmed by 0 bases and 6 bases, with 9 bases remaining between them. The CDR3 length is 14 residues.

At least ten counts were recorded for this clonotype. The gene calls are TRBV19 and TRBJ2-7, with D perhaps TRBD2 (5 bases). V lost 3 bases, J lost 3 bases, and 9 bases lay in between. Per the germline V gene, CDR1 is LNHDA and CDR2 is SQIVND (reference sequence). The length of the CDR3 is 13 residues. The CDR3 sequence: CASSIRTDYEQYF. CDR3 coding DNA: TGTGCCAGTAGTATCAGGACTGACTACGAGCAGTACTTC. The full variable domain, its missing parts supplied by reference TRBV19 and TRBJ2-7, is DGGITQSPKYLFRKEGQNVTLSCEQNLNHDAMYWYRQDPGQGLRLIYYSQIVNDFQKGDIAEGYSVSREKKESFPLTVTSAQKNPTAFYLCASSIRTDYEQYFGPGTRLTVT.

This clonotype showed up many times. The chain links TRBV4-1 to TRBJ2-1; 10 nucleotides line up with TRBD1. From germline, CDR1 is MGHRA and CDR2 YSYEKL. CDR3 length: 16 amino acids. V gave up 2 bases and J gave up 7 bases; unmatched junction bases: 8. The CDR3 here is CASSQTGQGEGNEQFF. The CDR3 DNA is TGCGCCAGCAGCCAAACAGGACAGGGGGAAGGAAATGAGCAGTTCTTC.

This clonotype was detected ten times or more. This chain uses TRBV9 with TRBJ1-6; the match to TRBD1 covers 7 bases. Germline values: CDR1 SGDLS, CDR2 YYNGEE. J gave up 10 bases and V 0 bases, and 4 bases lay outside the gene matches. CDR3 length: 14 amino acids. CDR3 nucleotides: TGTGCCAGCAGCGTAGATCAGGGGGGGTCACCCCTCCACTTT. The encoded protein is CASSVDQGGSPLHF. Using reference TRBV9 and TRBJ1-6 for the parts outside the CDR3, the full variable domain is DSGVTQTPKHLITATGQRVTLRCSPRSGDLSVYWYQQSLDQGLQFLIQYYNGEERAKGNILERFSAQQFPDLHSELNLSSLELGDSALYFCASSVDQGGSPLHFGNGTRLTVT.

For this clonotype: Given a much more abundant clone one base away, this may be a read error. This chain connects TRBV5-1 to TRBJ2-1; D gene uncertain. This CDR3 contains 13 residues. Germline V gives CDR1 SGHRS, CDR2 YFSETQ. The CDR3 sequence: CASSLRLINEQLF. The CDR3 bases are TGCGCCAGCAGCTTGCGGCTGATTAACGAGCAGCTCTTC.

CDR3 in amino acids: CASSWWGGNQPQHF. CDR3 nucleotide sequence: TGTGCCAGCAGCTGGTGGGGGGGCAATCAGCCCCAGCATTTT. The V gene is TRBV5-6, the J gene TRBJ1-5; maybe TRBD1 (5 bases). V lost 3 bases to trimming and J lost 2 bases, with 9 bases between them. The CDR3 is 14 amino acids. Germline loops: CDR1 SGHDT, CDR2 YYEEEE.

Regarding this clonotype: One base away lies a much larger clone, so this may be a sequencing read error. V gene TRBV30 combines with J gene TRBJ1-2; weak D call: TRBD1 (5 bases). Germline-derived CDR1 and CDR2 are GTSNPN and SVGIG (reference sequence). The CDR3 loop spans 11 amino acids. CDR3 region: CAWRDNYGCTF. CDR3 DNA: TGTGCCTGGAGGGACAACTATGGCTGCACCTTC.

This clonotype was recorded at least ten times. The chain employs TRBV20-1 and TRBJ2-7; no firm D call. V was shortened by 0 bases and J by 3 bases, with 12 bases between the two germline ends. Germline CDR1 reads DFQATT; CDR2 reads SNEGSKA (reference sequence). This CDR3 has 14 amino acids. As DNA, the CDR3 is TGCAGTGCTAGAGATCGTAGGTCGGGCTACGAGCAGTACTTC. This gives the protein CSARDRRSGYEQYF.

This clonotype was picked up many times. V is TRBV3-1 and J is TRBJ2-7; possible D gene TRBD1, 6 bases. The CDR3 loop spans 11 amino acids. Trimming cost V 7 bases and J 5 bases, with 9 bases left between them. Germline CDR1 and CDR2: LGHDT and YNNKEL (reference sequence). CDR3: CASTSGDEQYF. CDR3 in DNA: TGTGCCAGCACCTCAGGGGACGAGCAGTACTTC.